This T cell receptor (beta chain) was identified during a study of neurological immune-mediated disorders. Each CDR3 protein gets one entry after TCRdb re-called the 5' RACE reads with MiXCR. The sample lists around 62,000 distinct CDR3 sequences, around 4% occurring once. The CDR3 spans 16 residues. Germline V CDR1 and CDR2: KGHDR, SFDVKD. V was shortened by 4 bases and J by 6 bases, with 19 bases between the two germline ends. This clonotype was found many times. V gene TRBV24-1 combines with J gene TRBJ2-3; D possibly corresponds to TRBD1 (6 bases). This receptor was taken from a man over 45 with multiple sclerosis. What was sequenced was PBMCs. CDR3 sequence reads: CATSDNLDRSTDTQYF. Here the CDR3 DNA reads TGTGCCACCAGTGACAATCTGGACAGATCCACGGATACGCAGTATTTT.